The clone carrying this TCR beta chain was found a few times. MiXCR was run by TCRdb on the RT-PCR reads, yielding one entry per CDR3 protein. The sample gives about 680,000 distinct CDR3 sequences, 13% to 15% of which show up once; around 3.3% is in the top ten. Germline CDR1 is DFQATT and CDR2 is SNEGSKA (reference sequence). V was pared by 7 bases and J by 4 bases, with 20 bases between. The CDR3 loop spans 15 amino acids. The chain carries TRBV20-1 and TRBJ1-5; D is possibly TRBD1 (5 bases). The clonotype comes from a female donor in good health, serving as a healthy control. The sample consisted of memory CD4+ T cells from blood. CDR3 in amino acids: CSVVGPGRMNQPQHF. The CDR3 bases are TGCAGTGTCGTAGGACCGGGACGGATGAATCAGCCCCAGCATTTT.